A selection of T cell receptor beta chains follows, all from one sample in a study of identical twins. Via MiXCR, TCRdb re-called the 5' RACE reads, giving one row per CDR3 protein. There are some 900,000 distinct CDR3 sequences in the sample; more than 9% occur only once, and around 1.6% lies in the top ten. The same sample was also used in a study of yellow fever vaccine responses in identical twins.

Sequencing was done on a sample of PBMCs. The receptors here all came from a woman between 18 and 29 years old in good health. Both conserved end residues are part of each CDR3. A D gene is named only where the DNA matches it firmly. Clone size appears in some rows only: once, few, many, or a class for an expanded clone.

cdr3_nt cdr3_aa j_call v_call d_call clone_size
TGTGCCAGCAGTCCCGGGGGGGCAGGGGGCATGGGAGAGACCCAGTACTTC CASSPGGAGGMGETQYF TRBJ2-5 TRBV6-1 . few
TGCAGCGTACATACAGGGATGGAAGCTTTCTTT CSVHTGMEAFF TRBJ1-1 TRBV29-1 . .
TGCGCCAGCAGCGAAGCTACAGGGAGCCTAGCCTCTGGGGCCAACGTCCTGACTTTC CASSEATGSLASGANVLTF TRBJ2-6 TRBV5-1 . .
TGTGCCAGCAGCTTTGTCGGACAGACCCCTAGCTTC CASSFVGQTPSF TRBJ2-7 TRBV5-6 . few
TGTGCCAGCAGCCCCAGTCGAGGGTGGGCTGAAGCTTTCTTT CASSPSRGWAEAFF TRBJ1-1 TRBV28 . few
TGTGCCTCCAAAGCTGATAGCTCCTACAATGAGCAGTTCTTC CASKADSSYNEQFF TRBJ2-1 TRBV15 . few
TGTGCCAGCAGTTCAACAACAGGGGGCGCCTATGGCTACACCTTC CASSSTTGGAYGYTF TRBJ1-2 TRBV12-3/TRBV12-4 TRBD1 many
TGCGCCAGCAGACCTAGCGGTAGCTCCTACGAGCAGTACTTC CASRPSGSSYEQYF TRBJ2-7 TRBV4-1 TRBD2 many
TGTGCCAGTAGTATTATTCCCTCCTACGAGCAGTACTTC CASSIIPSYEQYF TRBJ2-7 TRBV19 . few
TGTGCCAGCAGCCCGGACAGAACCTCCTACGAGCAGTACTTC CASSPDRTSYEQYF TRBJ2-7 TRBV12-3/TRBV12-4 . many
TGTGCCAGTTCGGGGGCTGGGGGGACCCAGTACTTC CASSGAGGTQYF TRBJ2-5 TRBV7-7 . few
TGTGCCAGCAGTGGGTACGGTAGCGGGAGAGTAACCGGGGAGCTGTTTTTT CASSGYGSGRVTGELFF TRBJ2-2 TRBV2 TRBD2 .
TGTGCCACCAGCCCTGGGGGGCCCGGCAATCAGCCCCAGCATTTT CATSPGGPGNQPQHF TRBJ1-5 TRBV24-1 . .
TGCAGCTCCTCCATGGGGGGTGTTTTTACAGATACGCAGTATTTT CSSSMGGVFTDTQYF TRBJ2-3 TRBV20-1 . .
TGTGCCAGCGGTGCTAGCGGGGGGACCACAGATACGCAGTATTTT CASGASGGTTDTQYF TRBJ2-3 TRBV6-1 TRBD2 .
TGTGCCAGCAGCTTCATAGCTTTCGATGAGCAGTTCTTC CASSFIAFDEQFF TRBJ2-1 TRBV7-2 . few
TGTGCCACCAGTGATGATCTAGGGACTAGCGGGAGCCCCACCACAGATACGCAGTATTTT CATSDDLGTSGSPTTDTQYF TRBJ2-3 TRBV24-1 TRBD2 .
TGTGCCACCAGCAGGACTAGCGGGATATCCGGGGAGCTGTTTTTT CATSRTSGISGELFF TRBJ2-2 TRBV15 TRBD2 .
TGTGCCAGCAGATTAGCCAGTGTGCAAGCGACCCAGTACTTC CASRLASVQATQYF TRBJ2-5 TRBV28 . .
TGTGCCAGCAGCTTAGATTACCCACTCACCTACGAGCAGTACTTC CASSLDYPLTYEQYF TRBJ2-7 TRBV7-9 . many
TGCGCCAGCAGCCTACTTGTCCCGGGACAGGGAGCCTGGGGCACCGGGGAGCTGTTTTTT CASSLLVPGQGAWGTGELFF TRBJ2-2 TRBV4-1 TRBD1 .
TGCGCCAGCAGCGATTTAAACAGGGGTGGCAACTATGGCTACACCTTC CASSDLNRGGNYGYTF TRBJ1-2 TRBV5-1 TRBD1 few
TGCGCCAGCAGCCAAGAATTGAGGCCCAGCGGTGAAAAACTGTTTTTT CASSQELRPSGEKLFF TRBJ1-4 TRBV4-1 . few
TGCGCCAGCAGCCAGGGGGGACTAGCGGTCCTAGATACGCAGTATTTT CASSQGGLAVLDTQYF TRBJ2-3 TRBV4-1 TRBD2 few
TGTGCCACCAGCGCGGGACGGAGCCAAGAGACCCAGTACTTC CATSAGRSQETQYF TRBJ2-5 TRBV24-1 . few
TGTGCCAGCACCGGACAGGGAGACACTGAAGCTTTCTTT CASTGQGDTEAFF TRBJ1-1 TRBV27 TRBD1 few
TGCAGCGTGGGGGCCGGTGGGACTGGAAACACCATATATTTT CSVGAGGTGNTIYF TRBJ1-3 TRBV29-1 . .
TGTGCCAGAAGTTCCGCTGGCGGGAGGGCCTCCTACAATGAGCAGTTCTTC CARSSAGGRASYNEQFF TRBJ2-1 TRBV28 TRBD2 .
TGTGCCAGCAGTTTATCCCTGGGCCCCCATCCGTCCTACGAGCAGTACTTC CASSLSLGPHPSYEQYF TRBJ2-7 TRBV28 . few
TGTGCCAGCCGACAGGTAGAGGACTATGGCTACACCTTC CASRQVEDYGYTF TRBJ1-2 TRBV12-3/TRBV12-4 . .
TGCGCCAGCAGCCACTATACGCAGTATTTT CASSHYTQYF TRBJ2-3 TRBV4-1 . .
TGTGCCAGCAGCTTAGGGAGCGGCTCAATCTCACAGTACACTGAAGCTTTCTTT CASSLGSGSISQYTEAFF TRBJ1-1 TRBV11-2 . few
TGTGCCAGCAGTTTTCTTCCTTGGACAGGGGGTTTTGGTGAGCAGTTCTTC CASSFLPWTGGFGEQFF TRBJ2-1 TRBV27 TRBD1 .
TGTGCCATCAGTGCCACGGGGGCTAGCGGGAGCGAGCAGTACTTC CAISATGASGSEQYF TRBJ2-7 TRBV10-3 TRBD2 few
TGCAGTGCTAGAATAATTAGCGGGGCCTACGAGCAGTGCTTC CSARIISGAYEQCF TRBJ2-7 TRBV20-1 TRBD2 .